A selection of T cell receptor beta chains follows, all from one sample in a study of T cell responses to AZD1222 COVID-19 vaccine. Profiling relied on immunoSEQ multiplex PCR, and the TCRdb table lists in-frame clones only, not all of them. The data contain about 56,000 clones, roughly 88% of them singletons. Sequences were derived from peripheral blood, sampled on day 0 of AZD1222 vaccination. All receptors come from an adult in good health. CDR3s include the opening cysteine and the closing phenylalanine or tryptophan. A D gene is named only where the DNA matches it firmly. Size is stated for part of the rows, as once, few or many counts, or as a class when the clone is expanded.

j_call	clone_size	d_call	v_call	cdr3_nt	cdr3_aa
TRBJ1-2	.	TRBD1	TRBV28	TGTGCCAGCAGTTTAAGAGGACAGGGGACCCCAACCTTC	CASSLRGQGTPTF
TRBJ2-5	.	TRBD2	TRBV3-1/TRBV3-2	TGTGCCAGCAGCCTTAGCGGGGGAAGAGGGGAGACCCAGTACTTC	CASSLSGGRGETQYF
TRBJ1-3	.	.	TRBV7-7	TGTGCTAGCAGCTTGGGGGCTGGAGCTGGAAACACCATATATTTT	CASSLGAGAGNTIYF
TRBJ2-3	.	.	TRBV18	TGTGCCAGCTCACCCGGGCTGGATACGCAGTATTTT	CASSPGLDTQYF
TRBJ2-5	.	TRBD1	TRBV5-8	TGTGCCAGCAGGGGATATGACAGGGGGCAAGAGACCCAGTACTTC	CASRGYDRGQETQYF
TRBJ2-7	.	.	TRBV7-9	TGTGCCAGCAGCTTAACCTACGAGCAGTACTTC	CASSLTYEQYF
TRBJ1-2	once	.	TRBV7-2	TGTGCCAGCAGCTTAGAAGCAGGGAGAGGTGGCTACACCTTC	CASSLEAGRGGYTF
TRBJ1-3	.	.	TRBV28	TGTGCCAGCAGTTCTCCCTACTCTGGAAACACCATATATTTT	CASSSPYSGNTIYF
TRBJ1-2	.	.	TRBV9	TGTGCCAGCAGCGGACGAGGTCTCGGCTATGGCTACACCTTC	CASSGRGLGYGYTF
TRBJ1-1	.	TRBD1	TRBV4-1	TGCGCCAGCAACGGGGACAGGGGGAATCTTAACACTGAAGCTTTCTTT	CASNGDRGNLNTEAFF
TRBJ2-3	.	.	TRBV10-3	TGTGCCATCAGTGAAAATCTGGGGGGCCCAGATACGCAGTATTTT	CAISENLGGPDTQYF